Listed below are T cell receptor beta chains from one sample, sequenced in a study of blood T cell repertoires in COVID-19. Using immunoSEQ multiplex PCR, the repertoire was profiled, and TCRdb retains in-frame clones only, with some absent. The repertoire holds around 12,000 clones, with just over 90% as singletons. What was sequenced was peripheral blood. The receptor source for this set is a human donor in a cohort sampled during active COVID-19. Both conserved end residues are part of each CDR3. The order of the fields is D gene, J gene, V gene, clone size, CDR3 protein, CDR3 DNA. A D gene is named only where the DNA matches it firmly. Not all rows give a size; the values are once, few, many and, for expanded clones, a class.

TRBD1 TRBJ1-5 TRBV19 . CASTGQGSQPQHF TGTGCCAGTACCGGACAGGGGAGTCAGCCCCAGCATTTT
. TRBJ2-3 TRBV6-5 . CASSPGRPGTDTQYF TGTGCCAGCAGTCCAGGGAGGCCGGGCACAGATACGCAGTATTTT
TRBD1 TRBJ1-2 TRBV28 . CASSPGGPQIGYTF TGTGCCAGCAGTCCAGGGGGCCCCCAGATTGGCTACACCTTC
. TRBJ2-7 TRBV2 once CASSEREGVAVYEQYF TGTGCCAGCAGTGAAAGGGAGGGGGTAGCTGTTTACGAGCAGTACTTC
TRBD2 TRBJ2-1 TRBV5-1 . CATSLSGRALDEQFF TGCGCCACCTCGCTTAGCGGGAGGGCCTTAGATGAGCAGTTCTTC
TRBD1 TRBJ2-7 TRBV6-5 . CASSDSPGGSYEQYF TGTGCCAGCAGTGACTCTCCAGGGGGCTCCTACGAGCAGTACTTC
. TRBJ1-6 TRBV13 . CASSLVRGRGFSPLHF TGTGCCAGCAGCTTAGTGCGTGGGAGGGGGTTCTCACCCCTCCACTTT
TRBD1 TRBJ2-1 TRBV15 few CATSKKTGNSYNEQFF TGTGCCACCAGCAAGAAGACAGGGAACTCCTACAATGAGCAGTTCTTC
TRBD2 TRBJ2-3 TRBV5-1 . CASSWGMAGGTDTQYF TGCGCCAGCAGCTGGGGTATGGCGGGGGGCACAGATACGCAGTATTTT
. TRBJ1-5 TRBV12-3/TRBV12-4 . CASSLSVDQPQHF TGTGCCAGCAGTCTGAGTGTGGATCAGCCCCAGCATTTT
TRBD1 TRBJ1-4 TRBV5-6 . CASSLPRQGEKLFF TGTGCCAGCAGCCTACCAAGACAGGGAGAAAAACTGTTTTTT
. TRBJ2-5 TRBV10-3 . CAIKDSAEETQYF TGTGCCATCAAGGACAGCGCGGAGGAGACCCAGTACTTC
. TRBJ1-1 TRBV9 . CASSVQVNTEAFF TGTGCCAGCAGCGTACAGGTGAACACTGAAGCTTTCTTT
. TRBJ1-1 TRBV7-2 once CASSLFDRLNTEAFF TGTGCCAGCAGCTTATTTGACAGATTGAACACTGAAGCTTTCTTT
TRBD1 TRBJ2-7 TRBV7-6 . CASSPTGTGGIYEQYF TGTGCCAGCAGCCCGACTGGGACAGGGGGAATCTACGAGCAGTACTTC
TRBD1 TRBJ1-2 TRBV28 . CASQIPPQGNGYTF TGTGCCAGCCAAATTCCTCCACAGGGGAATGGCTACACCTTC
TRBD2 TRBJ2-2 TRBV3-1/TRBV3-2 . CASSQRRLAGGTNTGELFF TGTGCCAGCAGCCAGAGGCGACTAGCGGGAGGCACGAACACCGGGGAGCTGTTTTTT
. TRBJ2-2 TRBV4-1 . CASSQDAGLAGELFF TGCGCCAGCAGCCAAGATGCAGGACTGGCCGGGGAGCTGTTTTTT
TRBD1 TRBJ1-1 TRBV19 . CASSTQGVRTEAFF TGTGCCAGTAGTACACAGGGGGTTCGCACTGAAGCTTTCTTT
TRBD1 TRBJ1-3 TRBV6-1 . CASSARRDSSGNTIYF TGTGCCAGCAGTGCCCGTCGGGACAGCTCTGGAAACACCATATATTTT
TRBD1 TRBJ2-3 TRBV10-1 . CASSESGQGISDTQYF TGCGCCAGCAGTGAGTCGGGACAGGGGATTTCAGATACGCAGTATTTT
TRBD2 TRBJ2-3 TRBV28 . CASSLASGGTDTQYF TGTGCCAGCAGCCTGGCTAGCGGGGGGACAGATACGCAGTATTTT
. TRBJ2-4 TRBV14 . CASSGAARKNIQYF TGTGCCAGCAGCGGAGCGGCCCGAAAAAACATTCAGTACTTC
TRBD1 TRBJ1-4 TRBV6-5 once CASRSQGASEKLFF TGTGCCAGCAGGTCACAGGGGGCGAGTGAAAAACTGTTTTTT
TRBD1 TRBJ2-7 TRBV5-4 . CASSPGQNYEQYF TGTGCCAGCAGCCCGGGACAGAATTACGAGCAGTACTTC
. TRBJ2-2 TRBV2 . CASSETQGTTGELFF TGTGCCAGCAGTGAGACCCAGGGTACCACCGGGGAGCTGTTTTTT
. TRBJ2-1 TRBV27 . CASSFGTPPLNNEQFF TGTGCCAGCAGTTTCGGGACACCCCCCTTGAACAATGAGCAGTTCTTC
TRBD1 TRBJ2-2 TRBV3-1/TRBV3-2 . CASRARTGHTGELFF TGTGCCAGCAGGGCTCGGACAGGGCACACCGGGGAGCTGTTTTTT
. TRBJ2-2 TRBV2 . CASSVPLGELFF TGTGCCAGCAGTGTGCCTCTAGGGGAGCTGTTTTTT
TRBD2 TRBJ2-2 TRBV2 . CASSTAGGLTGELFF TGTGCCAGCTCCACAGCGGGGGGCCTCACCGGGGAGCTGTTTTTT
TRBD2 TRBJ2-1 TRBV7-8 . CASTPGLASYNEQFF TGTGCCAGCACCCCGGGACTAGCGTCCTACAATGAGCAGTTCTTC
. TRBJ2-1 TRBV6-5 . CASSYPDRPNEQFF TGTGCCAGCAGTTACCCGGACAGACCCAATGAGCAGTTCTTC
TRBD1 TRBJ2-5 TRBV24-1 . CATSEKGTGGAETQYF TGTGCCACCAGTGAAAAGGGGACAGGGGGCGCAGAGACCCAGTACTTC
TRBD1 TRBJ2-3 TRBV6-6 . CASSRGQGVITDTQYF TGTGCCAGCAGTCGAGGACAGGGGGTGATTACAGATACGCAGTATTTT
TRBD2 TRBJ2-3 TRBV9 once CASTPGGGSWADTQYF TGTGCCAGTACGCCCGGAGGCGGGAGTTGGGCAGATACGCAGTATTTT
. TRBJ2-3 TRBV2 . CASSSGSPSDTQYF TGTGCCAGCAGCTCCGGGTCACCGTCGGATACGCAGTATTTT
. TRBJ2-7 TRBV7-9 . CASSREQGSYEQYF TGTGCCAGCAGCCGTGAACAGGGCTCCTACGAGCAGTACTTC
. TRBJ1-5 TRBV6-5 few CASSSGGNQPQHF TGTGCCAGCAGTTCGGGGGGTAATCAGCCCCAGCATTTT
. TRBJ2-5 TRBV19 . CASSIPPRETQYF TGTGCCAGTAGTATCCCCCCACGGGAGACCCAGTACTTC
TRBD2 TRBJ2-1 TRBV6-4 . CASSDSGEAGGRYNEQFF TGTGCCAGCAGTGACTCGGGGGAAGCGGGAGGGCGCTACAATGAGCAGTTCTTC
. TRBJ1-2 TRBV19 . CASGQSGGYTF TGTGCCAGTGGACAGTCGGGTGGCTACACCTTC
TRBD1 TRBJ1-5 TRBV6-1 once CASSEETGNQPQHF TGTGCCAGCAGTGAAGAGACAGGGAACCAGCCCCAGCATTTT
TRBD2 TRBJ2-1 TRBV19 . CASKSSGRYSYNEQFF TGTGCCAGTAAGTCTAGCGGGAGGTACTCCTACAATGAGCAGTTCTTC
. TRBJ1-4 TRBV25-1 . CASSETQVYGKLFF TGTGCCAGCAGTGAAACACAGGTCTATGGAAAACTGTTTTTT
TRBD1 TRBJ1-1 TRBV5-6 . CASSRDRGSTEAFF TGTGCCAGCAGCAGGGACAGGGGCAGCACTGAAGCTTTCTTT